The source of this TCR beta chain is a study of cytomegalovirus exposure and HLA in healthy donors. As regards this clone: Its antigen is undetermined.

Nominally healthy donors provided the samples, though records likely missed some immune exposures. Primers for the PCR totalled 60 Vbeta and 13 Jbeta. Sequencing was performed with immunoSEQ multiplex PCR; in TCRdb, only in-frame clones are kept and a portion is missing. The data contain 250,000 to 350,000 clones, more than 80% of them singletons. Notes on the study in general: The authors judged a highly shared variant cluster likely a sequencing artifact.

Sequencing input: PBMCs. This receptor was identified in a man in his forties in good health and CMV-seropositive.

CDR3 protein: CASSFPRGLSTDTQYF. The CDR3 nucleotides read TGCGCCAGCAGCTTTCCCAGGGGGCTGAGCACAGATACGCAGTATTTT. The rearrangement joins TRBV5-1 to TRBJ2-3; 8 bases fit TRBD1. Germline loops: CDR1 SGHRS, CDR2 YFSETQ. The CDR3 sequence is 16 residues long. With V trimmed by 2 bases and J by 0 bases, 5 bases remained unmatched. The full variable domain, rest sourced from reference TRBV5-1 and TRBJ2-3, is KAGVTQTPRYLIKTRGQQVTLSCSPISGHRSVSWYQQTPGQGLQFLFEYFSETQRNKGNFPGRFSGRQFSNSRSEMNVSTLELGDSALYLCASSFPRGLSTDTQYFGPGTRLTVL.